The entry that follows covers one T cell receptor (beta chain) sequence. Its antigen is unknown. This specimen comes from a study of cytotoxic CD8 clonotypes in ibrutinib-treated CLL. Study overall: Mean yields were almost 260,000 productive templates and roughly 94,000 productive rearrangements per sample. Regarding the study as a whole: Clonality (at baseline) was higher than in age-matched healthy donors and tracked circulating CD8+ T-cell counts.

Data came from immunoSEQ multiplex PCR; TCRdb stores just in-frame clones and leaves some out. Here the sample spans over 250,000 clones, around 69% being singletons. Sample: PBMCs, taken at disease progression, from a patient treated with ibrutinib. The TCR originated in a human donor with chronic lymphocytic leukemia.

CDR3 sequence reads: CASSPTGYNEQFF. The CDR3 nucleotides are TGTGCCAGCAGTCCAACAGGTTACAATGAGCAGTTCTTC. This chain connects TRBV25-1 to TRBJ2-1; tentatively, D is TRBD1 (5 bases). V was pared by 5 bases and J by 4 bases, with 9 bases between. The CDR3 contains 13 residues. CDR1 is MGHDK and CDR2 is SYGVNS in the germline V gene.